The clone carrying this T cell receptor beta chain was counted at least ten times. What it recognizes is unknown. The data were taken from a study of regulatory T cells in long-lasting Graves disease. General study findings and limits: Patients whose Graves' disease persisted exhibited lower TCR diversity than those newly diagnosed.

To make TCR beta libraries, researchers used iRepertoire HTBI primers and Arm-PCR of CDR3 regions. Authors' data handling: Across samples, 50 to 65 TRBV and about 13 TRBJ segments were found. TCRdb recomputed calls from the multiplex PCR reads with MiXCR, one row per CDR3 protein. TCRdb assigned the V and J calls; the authors' analysis was not used. The table records 520,000 or so distinct CDR3 sequences, about 12% of them present only once. Time point in this sample: newly diagnosed GD, antithyroid drugs for less than 3 months. After RNA was extracted from PBMCs, the TCR library was made from it. Trimming took 3 bases from V and 2 from J, leaving 10 bases between them. The CDR3 has 14 amino acids. Germline V gene sequence: CDR1 SNHLY, CDR2 FYNNEI. Another study also made use of these data, one on T cells in Graves' hyperthyroidism and ophthalmopathy. That paper adds: Lactation, pregnancy, other autoimmune disease or uncontrolled infection excluded patients.

J is TRBJ2-5 and V is TRBV2; weak D call: TRBD1 (5 bases). This material consisted of peripheral blood mononuclear cells (PBMCs), taken at new diagnosis, from a patient treated with antithyroid drugs. The source is a woman between 25 and 40 years old with Graves disease. In DNA, the CDR3 is TGTGCCAGCAGTGACGACAGCGTACAAGAGACCCAGTACTTC. Translating it yields CASSDDSVQETQYF.